The TCR beta chain under discussion was sequenced for a study of blood T cell repertoires in COVID-19. Study context: Spain, Italy and the United States supplied samples that represented acute and convalescent COVID-19. PBMCs, B-cell-depleted T cells, or T cells were the source of the cDNA or gDNA that made up the material.

V lost 0 bases and J lost 3, with 3 bases in between. Germline assignment: CDR1 GTSNPN and CDR2 SVGIG (reference sequence). This CDR3 contains 11 residues. Using immunoSEQ multiplex PCR, the repertoire was profiled, and TCRdb retains in-frame clones only, with some absent. The sample contains about 350,000 clones, 86% of which appear only once. The chain carries TRBV30 and TRBJ2-7; D is unclear. Sample: peripheral blood. The TCR originated in a woman aged 60 to 75 with COVID-19, enrolled during active disease. For the CDR3, the DNA is TGTGCCTGGAGTGTTAACTACGAGCAGTACTTC. Protein: CAWSVNYEQYF.